These 19 T cell receptor beta chains were sequenced from one sample in a study of Ad26.COV2.S vaccination and SARS-CoV-2 variants. The treatment is: over 15 received Ad26.COV2.S at low or high dose, single or two shots; 5 received placebo; per-sample allocation not given. Samples were taken on day 63 after the first vaccine or placebo injection. Only in-frame clones appear in the TCRdb table, and some are missing; sequencing was by immunoSEQ multiplex PCR. The sample yields 300,000 to 350,000 clones, approximately 87% seen once. This specimen consisted of peripheral blood, obtained in a trial of Ad26.COV2.S vaccine versus placebo. These receptors came from a person aged 18 to 65 who received the Ad26.COV2.S COVID-19 vaccine or a placebo.

The chain employs TRBV4-2 and TRBJ2-3, with D maybe TRBD2 (5 bases). Germline V gives CDR1 LGHNA, CDR2 YNFKEQ. Trimming stripped 0 bases from V and 4 bases from J, with 5 bases between. The CDR3 sequence is 13 residues long. The CDR3 loop is CASSQDGADTQYF. The CDR3 DNA reads TGTGCCAGCAGCCAAGACGGGGCAGATACGCAGTATTTT.

The rearrangement links TRBV25-1 to TRBJ2-2; tentatively, D is TRBD2 (6 bases). The germline V gene has CDR1 MGHDK and CDR2 SYGVNS. CDR3 size: 15 residues. V was pared by 3 bases and J by 5 bases, with 13 bases between. The CDR3 here is CASSDPPRGTGELFF. The CDR3, as DNA: TGTGCCAGCAGTGACCCTCCCCGGGGGACCGGGGAGCTGTTTTTT.

V usage is TRBV4-1 and J usage is TRBJ2-1; the D gene is possibly TRBD2 (7 bases). The CDR3 is 20 amino acids. The V gene's germline CDR1 is MGHRA and CDR2 YSYEKL. The V gene lost 3 bases and the J gene lost 7 bases, with 31 bases spanning the gap. For the CDR3, the DNA is TGCGCCAGCAGCCACCGGGGGGCAGGTGCGGGTTTGATGCGGGATAATGAGCAGTTCTTC. Translating it yields CASSHRGAGAGLMRDNEQFF.

J is TRBJ1-1 and V is TRBV18; the D is unclear. Germline CDR1 reads KGHSH; CDR2 reads LQKENI. The V end lost 2 bases, the J end lost 3 bases, and 10 bases lay between the germline ends. The CDR3 loop spans 14 amino acids. This CDR3 is CASSPINGYTEAFF. CDR3 coding DNA: TGTGCCAGCTCACCAATTAACGGATACACTGAAGCTTTCTTT.

J is TRBJ1-4 and V is TRBV7-9, with D tentatively TRBD1 (6 bases). The CDR3 extends over 15 amino acids. Germline lookup yields CDR1 SEHNR and CDR2 FQNEAQ (reference sequence). Trimming took off 5 bases at V and 2 bases at J, with 12 bases between the two ends. The CDR3 sequence: CASSPGGRTNEKLFF. As DNA, the CDR3 is TGTGCCAGCAGCCCGGGGGGGCGGACTAATGAAAAACTGTTTTTT.

This rearrangement joins TRBV19 to TRBJ1-2; TRBD1 matches at 8 bases. V lost 2 bases to trimming and J lost 4 bases; unmatched junction nucleotides: 6. Germline V lookup: CDR1 LNHDA, CDR2 SQIVND (reference sequence). The CDR3 has 15 residues. The CDR3 region has the DNA TGTGCCAGTAGTATATTGGCAGGGGGCAGCTATGGCTACACCTTC. Protein sequence: CASSILAGGSYGYTF.

V is TRBV5-4 and J is TRBJ1-1; 8 bases are shared with TRBD1. Germline V gives CDR1 SGHNT, CDR2 YYREEE (reference sequence). Losses at the gene ends were 5 bases for V and 8 bases for J; bases not matched to a gene: 11. This CDR3 is built from 14 residues. In DNA, the CDR3 is TGTGCCAGCAGGGTAGGACAGGGTGGTTTGGAAGCTTTCTTT. Protein sequence: CASRVGQGGLEAFF.

This chain joins TRBV12-3 or TRBV12-4 and TRBJ1-5; D is unresolved. Trimming stripped 6 bases from V and 4 bases from J, with 7 bases between. The CDR3 is 12 residues long. DNA for the CDR3: TGTGCCAGCAGCAACATGAATCAGCCCCAGCATTTT. Residues: CASSNMNQPQHF.

The chain recombines TRBV3-1 (or the pseudogene TRBV3-2) with TRBJ2-1, with TRBD2 matching over 13 bases. The CDR3 has 21 residues. In germline, CDR1 is LGHDT, CDR2 YNNKEL (reference sequence). The ends lost 0 bases at V and 0 bases at J; junction bases unmatched: 11. CDR3 sequence: CASSQDWPGLAGISSYNEQFF. The CDR3 DNA reads TGTGCCAGCAGCCAAGATTGGCCGGGACTAGCGGGGATTAGCTCCTACAATGAGCAGTTCTTC.

This chain joins TRBV25-1 and TRBJ1-5; D may be TRBD1 (5 bases). Trimming left V 4 bases short and J 8 bases short, with 15 bases between. CDR1 is MGHDK and CDR2 is SYGVNS in the germline V gene. The CDR3 runs 14 residues. The DNA of the CDR3 is TGTGCCAGCAGTGTATGGGACCCTGACGAGCCCCAGCATTTT. It translates to CASSVWDPDEPQHF.

The chain carries TRBV18 and TRBJ2-6, with D possibly matching TRBD1 (5 bases). Germline V gene lookup returns CDR1 KGHSH and CDR2 LQKENI. The CDR3 runs 14 residues. V was pared by 4 bases and J by 6 bases, with 10 bases between. CDR3 region: CASSQGYVANVLTF. CDR3 bases: TGTGCCAGCTCACAGGGGTATGTGGCCAACGTCCTGACTTTC.

This chain connects TRBV7-2 to TRBJ1-1, with 9 bases fitting TRBD1. Unmatched junction bases numbered 5, after V lost 2 bases and J lost 7 bases. Germline values: CDR1 SGHTA, CDR2 FQGNSA. The length of the CDR3 is 14 residues. CDR3 in amino acids: CASSLYGTGFEAFF. CDR3 DNA sequence: TGTGCCAGCAGCTTATATGGGACAGGGTTTGAAGCTTTCTTT.

As for this clone: Other DNA variants within this sample encode the same CDR3. This chain uses TRBV9 with TRBJ1-1; tentatively, D is TRBD1 (5 bases). This CDR3 has 14 residues. V gave up 2 bases and J gave up 1 base, with 9 bases separating them. Germline CDR1 reads SGDLS; CDR2 reads YYNGEE. CDR3 protein: CASSVGPTNTEAFF. The DNA of the CDR3 is TGTGCCAGCAGCGTGGGGCCGACGAACACTGAAGCTTTCTTT.

This chain uses TRBV18 with TRBJ1-1; 8 bases align to TRBD1. Germline V gene sequence: CDR1 KGHSH, CDR2 LQKENI. Unmatched junction bases numbered 2, after V lost 2 bases and J lost 0 bases. The CDR3 totals 15 residues. Here the CDR3 reads CASSPTGQVNTEAFF. CDR3 nucleotides: TGTGCCAGCTCACCAACGGGACAGGTGAACACTGAAGCTTTCTTT.

This clone has just one count. CDR3 nucleotides: TGTGCCAGCAGGCGGGGACAGGTCAACACCGGGGAGCTGTTTTTT. Its translation is CASRRGQVNTGELFF. The chain links TRBV6-5 to TRBJ2-2; 8 bases fit TRBD1. The V and J ends lost 6 bases and 2 bases, in that order; junction bases with no gene match: 5. This CDR3 is 15 amino acids long. From germline, CDR1 is MNHEY and CDR2 SVGAGI.

The V and J genes are TRBV24-1 and TRBJ2-3; TRBD2 matches 12 bases. Per germline, CDR1 KGHDR and CDR2 SFDVKD. CDR3 length: 15 amino acids. Unmatched junction bases numbered 4, after V lost 6 bases and J lost 4 bases. The DNA of the CDR3 is TGTGCCACCAGTACCCGGACTAGCGGGGCAGATACGCAGTATTTT. The encoded protein is CATSTRTSGADTQYF.

J is TRBJ1-2 and V is TRBV2; D gene ambiguous. Germline CDR1 is SNHLY and CDR2 is FYNNEI. Trimming removed 7 bases from V and 2 bases from J, with 8 bases in between. The CDR3 runs to 12 residues. CDR3 residues: CASTRANYGYTF. CDR3 DNA sequence: TGTGCCAGCACGAGGGCGAACTATGGCTACACCTTC.

A single count supports this clone. Relative to the germline gene, one junction end is altered; a read error may explain this. V is TRBV2 and J is TRBJ2-1; D may be TRBD1 or TRBD2 (6 bases each). The CDR3 totals 12 residues. The germline V gene has CDR1 SNHLY and CDR2 FYNNEI. CDR3 region: CSGQRAYNEQFF. The DNA of the CDR3 is TGCTCTGGACAGCGGGCCTACAATGAGCAGTTCTTC.

The chain links TRBV27 to TRBJ2-3; D gene uncertain. V was cut by 8 bases and J by 5 bases, with 11 bases left in between. The CDR3 sequence is 12 residues long. Germline values: CDR1 MNHEY, CDR2 SMNVEV (reference sequence). The CDR3 region has the DNA TGTGCCAGCCGTTCCTTAGGAGATACGCAGTATTTT. Amino acid sequence: CASRSLGDTQYF.